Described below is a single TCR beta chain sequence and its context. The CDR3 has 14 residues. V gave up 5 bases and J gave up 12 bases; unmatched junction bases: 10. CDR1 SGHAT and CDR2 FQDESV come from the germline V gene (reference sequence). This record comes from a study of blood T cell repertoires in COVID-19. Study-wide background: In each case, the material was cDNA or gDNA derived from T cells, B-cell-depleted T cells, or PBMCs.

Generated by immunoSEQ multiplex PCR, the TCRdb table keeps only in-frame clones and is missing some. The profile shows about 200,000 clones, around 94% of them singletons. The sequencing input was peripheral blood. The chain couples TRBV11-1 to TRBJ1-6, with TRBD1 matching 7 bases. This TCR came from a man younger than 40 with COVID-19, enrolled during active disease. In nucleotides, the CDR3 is TGTGCCAGCAGCCAGACAGGGTCTGGAGAACCCCTCCACTTT. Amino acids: CASSQTGSGEPLHF.